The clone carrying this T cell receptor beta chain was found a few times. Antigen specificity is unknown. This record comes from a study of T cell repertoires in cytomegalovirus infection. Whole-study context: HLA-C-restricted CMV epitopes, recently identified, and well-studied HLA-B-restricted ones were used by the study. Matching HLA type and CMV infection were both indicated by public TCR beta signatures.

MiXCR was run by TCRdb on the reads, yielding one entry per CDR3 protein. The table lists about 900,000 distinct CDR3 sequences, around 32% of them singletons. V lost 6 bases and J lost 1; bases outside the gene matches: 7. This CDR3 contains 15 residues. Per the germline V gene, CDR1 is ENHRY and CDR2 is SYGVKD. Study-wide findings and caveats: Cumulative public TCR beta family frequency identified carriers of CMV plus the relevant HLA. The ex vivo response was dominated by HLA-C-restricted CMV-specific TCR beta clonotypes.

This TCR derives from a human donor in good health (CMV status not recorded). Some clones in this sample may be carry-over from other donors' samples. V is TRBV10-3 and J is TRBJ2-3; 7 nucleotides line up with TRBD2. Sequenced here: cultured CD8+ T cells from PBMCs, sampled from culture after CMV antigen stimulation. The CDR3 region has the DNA TGTGCCATCAGGATTCATGCGGGGGGCACAGATACGCAGTATTTT. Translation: CAIRIHAGGTDTQYF.